This T cell receptor (beta chain) emerged from a study of cytomegalovirus exposure and HLA in healthy donors. This CDR3 is built from 13 residues. The V gene end was trimmed by 5 bases and the J gene end by 5 bases; junction bases not matched to a gene: 6. Per the germline V gene, CDR1 is PRHDT and CDR2 is FYEKMQ (reference sequence). Study-wide findings and caveats: Later analysis reportedly placed an Asian-associated ancestry cluster below the roughly 600-donor mean in N-insertions. Sequencing probably produced one cluster of sequence variants that were highly shared. As a later analysis showed, a missense DCLRE1C variant was linked to trimming of TCR beta V- and J-genes.

This clone came up a few times. Antigen: not known. This PCR relied on a set of 60 Vbeta primers and 13 Jbeta primers. Here immunoSEQ multiplex PCR was the method, and the copy in TCRdb shows in-frame clones only, minus some. The table records about 140,000 clones, around 79% of them present only once. The chain recombines TRBV13 with TRBJ2-7; 7 nucleotides match TRBD2. This clonotype was obtained from a woman between 45 and 60 years old in good health and CMV-seropositive. Sequences were obtained from PBMCs. The CDR3 spells CASSVVGGDEQYF. CDR3 in DNA: TGTGCCAGCAGCGTAGTGGGAGGGGACGAGCAGTACTTC. The full variable domain, its missing parts supplied by reference TRBV13 and TRBJ2-7, is AAGVIQSPRHLIKEKRETATLKCYPIPRHDTVYWYQQGPGQDPQFLISFYEKMQSDKGSIPDRFSAQQFSDYHSELNMSSLELGDSALYFCASSVVGGDEQYFGPGTRLTVT.